This is a list of T cell receptor beta chains from one sample in a study of T cell responses to AZD1222 COVID-19 vaccine. The repertoire was sequenced with immunoSEQ multiplex PCR; TCRdb's copy has only in-frame clones and lacks some. The repertoire consists of about 140,000 clones, with approximately 89% occurring once and the leading ten covering around 2.8%. The starting material was peripheral blood, obtained on day 0 of AZD1222 vaccination. The receptors derive from an adult in good health. The CDR3 runs from the conserved cysteine through the conserved F or W. Rows give clone size only sometimes, using once, few, many, or a class for an expanded clone.

CDR3aa: CASSLGQGSEAFF
abundance: few
v_gene: TRBV11-2

CDR3aa: CASSPWTGVLSGNTIYF
abundance: NA
v_gene: TRBV18

CDR3aa: CASSLVPPGSGTSLEQYF
abundance: NA
v_gene: TRBV5-1

CDR3aa: CASSFLDRVGYGYTF
abundance: NA
v_gene: TRBV5-5

CDR3aa: CASSLFSVGPHNEQFF
abundance: NA
v_gene: TRBV7-8

CDR3aa: CASSLARQGTSNTIYF
abundance: once
v_gene: TRBV7-6

CDR3aa: CASSQGHAANTEAFF
abundance: NA
v_gene: TRBV4-3

CDR3aa: CASSQVPGGGYGYTF
abundance: NA
v_gene: TRBV4-2

CDR3aa: CASSLAGADTQYF
abundance: NA
v_gene: TRBV5-1

CDR3aa: CASSSRRKNTGELFF
abundance: NA
v_gene: TRBV19

CDR3aa: CASSLAIDPAGNSPLHF
abundance: NA
v_gene: TRBV7-9

CDR3aa: CASTSRGMNTEAFF
abundance: once
v_gene: TRBV13

CDR3aa: CASSLAPNTGELFF
abundance: NA
v_gene: TRBV7-9

CDR3aa: CASSRDRGNTEAFF
abundance: few
v_gene: TRBV3-1/TRBV3-2

CDR3aa: CASVQGAGTEAFF
abundance: many
v_gene: TRBV7-3

CDR3aa: CASSLGSWPQHF
abundance: NA
v_gene: TRBV7-8

CDR3aa: CASRPGLTGAYYGYTF
abundance: NA
v_gene: TRBV19

CDR3aa: CASRGPRGYYGYTF
abundance: NA
v_gene: TRBV19

CDR3aa: CSVGGSSYNEQFF
abundance: NA
v_gene: TRBV29-1

CDR3aa: CASSAGTPQSYTF
abundance: few
v_gene: TRBV27

CDR3aa: CAYKGQGQSYEQYF
abundance: NA
v_gene: TRBV30

CDR3aa: CASSFGALRDEQFF
abundance: once
v_gene: TRBV7-6

CDR3aa: CASSEGRDYEQYF
abundance: NA
v_gene: TRBV6-1

CDR3aa: CASSWTYGYTF
abundance: NA
v_gene: TRBV28

CDR3aa: CASSARSYTF
abundance: NA
v_gene: TRBV7-9

CDR3aa: CASTLSTGGPQHF
abundance: NA
v_gene: TRBV5-5

CDR3aa: CASSQERHFLGNTEAFF
abundance: NA
v_gene: TRBV4-2

CDR3aa: CASSSPAGTVGGGYTF
abundance: NA
v_gene: TRBV7-6

CDR3aa: CASSKARGTAQETQYF
abundance: NA
v_gene: TRBV21-1

CDR3aa: CASSSGQGLAYGYTF
abundance: NA
v_gene: TRBV7-2

CDR3aa: CASSVATATNEKLFF
abundance: NA
v_gene: TRBV9

CDR3aa: CASSIPGARGYTF
abundance: NA
v_gene: TRBV19

CDR3aa: CASSDSRGVDTYEQYF
abundance: few
v_gene: TRBV21-1

CDR3aa: CATSSGTGGETQYF
abundance: NA
v_gene: TRBV15

CDR3aa: CASNEGTRQYSPLHF
abundance: NA
v_gene: TRBV7-2

CDR3aa: CAISEKPGLTKDEKLFF
abundance: NA
v_gene: TRBV10-3